Below are 22 T cell receptor beta chains sequenced from a single sample in a study of shared T cell receptors in the human thymus. The data were produced by immunoSEQ multiplex PCR, yet TCRdb's version contains in-frame clones alone and is incomplete. The table lists approximately 660,000 clones, approximately 87% of them singletons, with 0.008% to 0.011% in the top ten. These data were also reused for a study on human thymus T cells.

The sequenced material came from thymocytes. Receptor source: a boy under two years old with a congenital heart defect.

The J gene is TRBJ2-1, the V gene TRBV6-4, with D maybe TRBD2 (6 bases). Per germline, CDR1 MRHNA and CDR2 SNTAGT. The CDR3 is made up of 18 amino acids. V gave up 4 bases and J gave up 2 bases, with 21 bases separating them. The CDR3 nucleotides read TGTGCCAGCAGTGTAGTAGTAGTAGAGGCTAGCGCCTACAATGAGCAGTTCTTC. Translating it yields CASSVVVVEASAYNEQFF.

This clone has a handful of counts. At the DNA level, this CDR3 is encoded by other sequences in the same sample as well. The rearrangement links TRBV27 to TRBJ1-1, with no clear D. This CDR3 region has 11 residues. Trimming removed 5 bases at V and 1 base at J, with 2 bases between. The germline V gene has CDR1 MNHEY and CDR2 SMNVEV (reference sequence). The CDR3 protein is CASSQNTEAFF. The DNA for the CDR3 is TGTGCCAGCAGTCAGAACACTGAAGCTTTCTTT.

The CDR3 sequence: CASRSRDSPFF. As DNA, the CDR3 is TGTGCCAGTAGGAGCCGGGACAGTCCCTTCTTC. This rearrangement joins TRBV19 to TRBJ2-1; the match to TRBD1 covers 7 bases. The CDR3 extends over 11 amino acids. V lost 6 bases to trimming and J lost 16 bases; unmatched junction nucleotides: 9. The germline V gene has CDR1 LNHDA and CDR2 SQIVND (reference sequence). The variable domain in full, completed from reference TRBV19 and TRBJ2-1, reads DGGITQSPKYLFRKEGQNVTLSCEQNLNHDAMYWYRQDPGQGLRLIYYSQIVNDFQKGDIAEGYSVSREKKESFPLTVTSAQKNPTAFYLCASRSRDSPFFGPGTRLTVL.

V usage is TRBV5-6 and J usage is TRBJ2-5, with 7 bases aligning to TRBD2. The DNA end is a closer match to TRBJ2-7, so the J assignment may be wrong. Per germline, CDR1 SGHDT and CDR2 YYEEEE. There are 16 residues in the CDR3. The CDR3 DNA reads as TGTGCCAGCAGCTTGGCACGCCGGGAGGACCCCTACGAGCAGTACTTC. Amino acids: CASSLARREDPYEQYF.

V usage is TRBV10-1 and J usage is TRBJ2-2; the match to TRBD2 covers 10 bases. Trimming cost V 0 bases and J 6 bases; bases outside gene matches: 10. CDR3 length: 18 residues. CDR1 is WNHNN, CDR2 SYGVQD, per germline (reference sequence). The CDR3 DNA is TGCGCCAGCAGTGAGTCGCTAGCGGGAGCGGGGGAAGCCGGGGAGCTGTTTTTT. It is translated as CASSESLAGAGEAGELFF.

The CDR3 nucleotides are TGCGCCAGCAGCCAAGATTACACTAGCGGGAGAAGGGTAGCGGGAGAGACCCAGTACTTC. Protein: CASSQDYTSGRRVAGETQYF. The chain is built from TRBV4-3 and TRBJ2-5; TRBD2 matches 11 bases. The germline gives CDR1 LGHNA, CDR2 YSLEER. Losses at the gene ends were 0 bases for V and 4 bases for J; bases not matched to a gene: 16. The CDR3 runs to 20 residues.

The rearrangement links TRBV7-9 to TRBJ1-4; D is undetermined. Germline assignment: CDR1 SEHNR and CDR2 FQNEAQ (reference sequence). V was cut by 5 bases and J by 2 bases, with 9 bases left in between. The CDR3 has 14 residues. CDR3 DNA: TGTGCCAGCAGCCCGAGGTGGACTAATGAAAAACTGTTTTTT. It codes for CASSPRWTNEKLFF. The variable domain in full, completed from reference TRBV7-9 and TRBJ1-4, reads DTGVSQNPRHKITKRGQNVTFRCDPISEHNRLYWYRQTLGQGPEFLTYFQNEAQLEKSRLLSDRFSAERPKGSFSTLEIQRTEQGDSAMYLCASSPRWTNEKLFFGSGTQLSVL.

This chain connects TRBV11-3 to TRBJ1-1; 7 bases match TRBD1. J gave up 0 bases and V 0 bases, and 10 bases lay outside the gene matches. This CDR3 is built from 18 residues. The germline V gene has CDR1 SGHNT and CDR2 YENEEA. The CDR3 region is CASSLDTGTDTLNTEAFF. DNA for the CDR3: TGTGCCAGCAGCTTAGATACCGGGACAGATACCCTGAACACTGAAGCTTTCTTT.

The chain joins TRBV18 to TRBJ2-3; a weak D match, TRBD2 (5 bases). The CDR3 sequence is 12 residues long. Germline V gives CDR1 KGHSH, CDR2 LQKENI. V was pared by 2 bases and J by 11 bases, with 11 bases between. In DNA form, the CDR3 reads TGTGCCAGCTCACCATTTTCCCGGGGGCAGTATTTT. The encoded protein is CASSPFSRGQYF.

V and J are TRBV4-3 and TRBJ1-2, with a weak D call TRBD1 (5 bases). V was trimmed by 1 base and J by 3 bases, leaving 12 bases between them. The CDR3 spans 15 residues. Germline V gives CDR1 LGHNA, CDR2 YSLEER. The CDR3 loop is CASSQAPLGDYGYTF. The CDR3 bases are TGCGCCAGCAGCCAAGCTCCTTTAGGGGACTATGGCTACACCTTC.

This clone was seen a handful of times. The V gene is TRBV28, the J gene TRBJ2-4; tentative D call: TRBD1 (5 bases). CDR3 length: 14 amino acids. CDR1 and CDR2 from the germline V gene are MDHEN and SYDVKM. The V gene lost 5 bases and the J gene lost 1 base, with 9 bases spanning the gap. This CDR3 reads CASSPSGAKNIQYF. The CDR3 DNA follows: TGTGCCAGCAGTCCCTCAGGGGCCAAAAACATTCAGTACTTC.

This clone was picked up one time. This sequence joins TRBV11-3 and TRBJ1-4; 10 nucleotides line up with TRBD1. V lost 5 bases and J lost 4; bases outside the gene matches: 10. This CDR3 region has 17 residues. Germline V gives CDR1 SGHNT, CDR2 YENEEA. CDR3 sequence (DNA): TGTGCCAGCAGCCCGCCTCGGGACAGGGGAATTAATGAAAAACTGTTTTTT. Residues: CASSPPRDRGINEKLFF.

This clone was seen just once. The V gene is TRBV29-1, the J gene TRBJ2-1; TRBD2 aligns across 9 bases. V lost 7 bases to trimming and J lost 6 bases; unmatched junction nucleotides: 10. The germline CDR1 and CDR2 sequences are SQVTM and ANQGSEA. This CDR3 region has 14 residues. CDR3 protein: CSGGDGTSFNEQFF. The CDR3 coding sequence is TGCAGCGGGGGAGACGGGACTAGCTTCAATGAGCAGTTCTTC.

The V gene is TRBV27, the J gene TRBJ1-2, with 8 bases identical to TRBD1. V dropped 6 bases and J dropped 10; count of bases not matched to a gene: 7. Looked up from germline, CDR1 is MNHEY and CDR2 is SMNVEV (reference sequence). This CDR3 has 12 residues. CDR3 protein: CASRDRAALYTF. CDR3 nucleotides: TGTGCCAGCAGGGACAGGGCCGCCCTCTACACCTTC.

This sequence joins TRBV27 and TRBJ2-2; the D gene is possibly TRBD2 (6 bases). CDR1 and CDR2 from the germline V gene are MNHEY and SMNVEV (reference sequence). The V and J ends lost 4 bases and 3 bases respectively, with 15 bases between them. The CDR3 has 16 residues. CDR3 nucleotides: TGTGCCAGCAGTTGGGGAGGCAGGGCGGACACCGGGGAGCTGTTTTTT. Amino acids: CASSWGGRADTGELFF.

The DNA for the CDR3 is TGTGCCAGCAGCTACCCGGGACAGGAAATTTATGGCTACACCTTC. Its protein product is CASSYPGQEIYGYTF. V usage is TRBV6-5 and J usage is TRBJ1-2, with 8 bases fitting TRBD1. Germline CDR1 reads MNHEY; CDR2 reads SVGAGI. V trimming: 6 bases; J trimming: 5 bases; junction bases outside the gene matches: 11. The CDR3 has 15 residues.

The rearrangement joins TRBV27 to TRBJ2-7, with TRBD2 identical over 8 bases. V shed 10 bases, J shed 7 bases, and the junction held 15 bases outside the gene matches. CDR1 and CDR2 (germline): MNHEY, SMNVEV (reference sequence). The CDR3 extends over 14 amino acids. The CDR3 sequence is CATSTSALGGEQYF. Written as DNA, the CDR3 is TGTGCCACCTCGACTAGCGCCTTAGGGGGAGAGCAGTACTTC.

This clone was observed a single time. This chain uses TRBV4-1 with TRBJ2-2; the D gene is possibly TRBD1 (5 bases). The germline gives CDR1 MGHRA, CDR2 YSYEKL. The CDR3 loop spans 14 amino acids. V lost 1 base and J lost 4, with 7 bases in between. CDR3 DNA sequence: TGCGCCAGCAGCCAAGGGACACCCACCGGGGAGCTGTTTTTT. Translation: CASSQGTPTGELFF.

CDR3 region: CASSSYGGATYEQYF. In DNA form, the CDR3 reads TGTGCCAGTAGTAGCTACGGGGGGGCGACCTACGAGCAGTACTTC. The chain joins TRBV19 to TRBJ2-7; 8 bases map to TRBD2. The CDR3 extends over 15 amino acids. Unmatched junction bases numbered 7, after V lost 4 bases and J lost 2 bases. From germline, CDR1 is LNHDA and CDR2 SQIVND (reference sequence).

The chain joins TRBV29-1 to TRBJ1-2, with D perhaps TRBD1 (5 bases). Germline V gene lookup returns CDR1 SQVTM and CDR2 ANQGSEA. V lost 4 bases, J lost 8 bases, and 17 bases lay in between. The CDR3 totals 13 residues. The CDR3 region is CSVAVQASLGYTF. CDR3 DNA sequence: TGCAGCGTTGCTGTACAGGCATCCTTGGGCTACACCTTC. The complete variable domain, with remaining parts taken from reference TRBV29-1 and TRBJ1-2, reads SAVISQKPSRDICQRGTSLTIQCQVDSQVTMMFWYRQQPGQSLTLIATANQGSEATYESGFVIDKFPISRPNLTFSTLTVSNMSPEDSSIYLCSVAVQASLGYTFGSGTRLTVV.

V usage is TRBV4-1 and J usage is TRBJ2-3; D perhaps matches TRBD1 (6 bases). The CDR3 loop spans 15 amino acids. Per the germline V gene, CDR1 is MGHRA and CDR2 is YSYEKL. Trimming cost V 2 bases and J 2 bases, with 11 bases left between them. The CDR3 DNA is TGCGCCAGCAGCCAATTTGGACAGCCCACAGATACGCAGTATTTT. Amino acids: CASSQFGQPTDTQYF.

The V call is TRBV11-3, the J call TRBJ2-2; the D gene is possibly TRBD2 (6 bases). The V gene's germline CDR1 is SGHNT and CDR2 YENEEA. Trimming removed 6 bases at V and 5 bases at J, with 19 bases between. This CDR3 comprises 16 residues. As DNA, the CDR3 is TGTGCCAGCAGTCATTTTCCGGGAGTACCGACCGGGGAGCTGTTTTTT. Translation gives CASSHFPGVPTGELFF.